This T cell receptor beta chain was identified in a study of cytomegalovirus exposure and HLA in healthy donors. Notes on the study in general: The authors enumerated under 200 TCR beta chains as linked to cytomegalovirus.

Researchers ran the PCR with 60 Vbeta and 13 Jbeta primers. Original analysis: Some 11 million of the approximately 80 million unique TCR beta chains counted in a later analysis were shared. TCRdb keeps only in-frame clones here, not all; method: immunoSEQ multiplex PCR. That table supplies the V and J calls and clone size; D and trimming were determined from the DNA. The sample holds 200,000 to 250,000 clones, about 84% seen once. Details on this clone: The antigen remains undetermined.

Germline CDR1 reads LNHDA; CDR2 reads SQIVND (reference sequence). Losses at the gene ends were 5 bases for V and 4 bases for J; bases not matched to a gene: 11. This CDR3 is 16 amino acids long. The sequenced sample consisted of PBMCs. The sequence came from a human donor in good health. The V gene is TRBV19, the J gene TRBJ1-5; the match to TRBD1 covers 7 bases. For the CDR3, the DNA is TGTGCCAGTAGTCCTAGACAGGGAATGGGTAATCAGCCCCAGCATTTT. The encoded protein is CASSPRQGMGNQPQHF. Full variable domain (missing parts from reference TRBV19 and TRBJ1-5): DGGITQSPKYLFRKEGQNVTLSCEQNLNHDAMYWYRQDPGQGLRLIYYSQIVNDFQKGDIAEGYSVSREKKESFPLTVTSAQKNPTAFYLCASSPRQGMGNQPQHFGDGTRLSIL.